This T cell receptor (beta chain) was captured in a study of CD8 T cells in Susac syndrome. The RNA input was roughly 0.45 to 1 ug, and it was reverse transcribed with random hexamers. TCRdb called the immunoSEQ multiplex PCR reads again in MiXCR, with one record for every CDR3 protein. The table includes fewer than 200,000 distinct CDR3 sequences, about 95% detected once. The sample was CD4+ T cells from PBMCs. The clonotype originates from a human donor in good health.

CDR3 residues: CASSKGPVDGYTF. The DNA of the CDR3 is TGTGCCAGCAGCAAAGGTCCGGTCGATGGCTACACCTTC. V gene TRBV7-9 combines with J gene TRBJ1-2; D is undetermined. This CDR3 has 13 amino acids. Between the trimmed V and J ends, which lost 5 bases and 6 bases, there was a span of 13 bases. The V gene's germline CDR1 is SEHNR and CDR2 FQNEAQ (reference sequence).